Following are 19 T cell receptor beta chains from one sample sequenced in a study of T-cell memory formation after mild COVID-19. TCRdb itself ran the 5' RACE reads through MiXCR, one entry per CDR3 protein. The sample lists about half a million distinct CDR3 sequences; about 20% were seen once. Sequenced material: PBMCs or a T cell subset sorted from them (not recorded which). All receptors derive from an adult woman who had mild COVID-19 (a few samples of this study predate the infection). Cell type and time point are not known.

The rearrangement joins TRBV29-1 to TRBJ1-2; 7 bases fit TRBD1. Germline lookup yields CDR1 SQVTM and CDR2 ANQGSEA. CDR3 length equals 15 residues. After removal of 5 bases from V and 1 base from J, the junction contained 10 bases not matched to a gene. CDR3: CSVQGGTVNNYGYTF. The CDR3 DNA reads TGCAGCGTTCAGGGAGGGACAGTGAATAACTATGGCTACACCTTC.

The chain joins TRBV21-1 to TRBJ2-7. TRBV21-1 is designated a pseudogene. The CDR3 covers 16 residues. Written as DNA, the CDR3 is TGTGCCAGCAGCAAAGAAATTGGCGTAGGCCCCTACGAGCAGTACTTC. This encodes CASSKEIGVGPYEQYF.

This clonotype appeared a few times. This rearrangement joins TRBV9 to TRBJ2-7; 9 positions agree with TRBD1. Per germline, CDR1 SGDLS and CDR2 YYNGEE. This CDR3 is 15 amino acids long. J gave up 4 bases and V 3 bases, and 8 bases lay outside the gene matches. CDR3 residues: CASSAVTGGPYEQYF. As DNA, the CDR3 is TGTGCCAGCAGCGCGGTTACAGGGGGCCCATACGAGCAGTACTTC. The full variable domain, its missing parts supplied by reference TRBV9 and TRBJ2-7, is DSGVTQTPKHLITATGQRVTLRCSPRSGDLSVYWYQQSLDQGLQFLIQYYNGEERAKGNILERFSAQQFPDLHSELNLSSLELGDSALYFCASSAVTGGPYEQYFGPGTRLTVT.

The chain combines TRBV29-1 with TRBJ1-1, with 10 bases fitting TRBD1. The junction had 2 bases not matched to a gene; V was cut back by 5 bases and J by 8 bases. Germline CDR1 SQVTM, CDR2 ANQGSEA. The CDR3 totals 11 residues. The CDR3 DNA is TGCAGCGTTCTGGACAGGGGGGAAGCTTTCTTT. It codes for CSVLDRGEAFF.

A few counts support this clonotype. The rearrangement uses TRBV7-3 and TRBJ2-3; 14 nucleotides agree with TRBD2. This CDR3 contains 20 residues. Unmatched junction bases numbered 9, after V lost 0 bases and J lost 1 base. Per germline, CDR1 SGHTA and CDR2 FQGTGA. The CDR3, as DNA: TGTGCCAGCAGCTTAACGGCGACTAGCGGGGGGGTCGGTGGCACAGATACGCAGTATTTT. Translated: CASSLTATSGGVGGTDTQYF.

CDR3 amino acids: CASSQEYRSGQYGYTF. CDR3 DNA: TGTGCCAGCAGCCAAGAATACAGGTCAGGACAGTATGGCTACACCTTC. The V and J genes are TRBV3-1 and TRBJ1-2; TRBD1 might be the D (6 bases). V lost 0 bases and J lost 5, with 16 bases in between. Germline CDR1 is LGHDT and CDR2 is YNNKEL (reference sequence). The CDR3 is 16 residues long.

This clonotype was seen only a few times. The chain employs TRBV5-1 and TRBJ2-2, with TRBD1 identical over 9 bases. V gave up 2 bases and J gave up 7 bases; unmatched junction bases: 6. Germline loops: CDR1 SGHRS, CDR2 YFSETQ. This CDR3 spans 15 amino acids. CDR3 region: CASSFGQGFSGELFF. The CDR3 DNA is TGCGCCAGCAGCTTCGGACAGGGGTTTAGCGGGGAGCTGTTTTTT.

The chain combines TRBV7-9 with TRBJ1-2; 7 bases are shared with TRBD1. The CDR3 runs to 16 residues. V dropped 6 bases and J dropped 0; count of bases not matched to a gene: 10. Germline CDR1 is SEHNR and CDR2 is FQNEAQ (reference sequence). The CDR3 nucleotides read TGTGCCAGCAGGGCGGGACAGCTGCAAGCTAACTATGGCTACACCTTC. Its protein is CASRAGQLQANYGYTF. Full variable domain (missing parts from reference TRBV7-9 and TRBJ1-2): DTGVSQNPRHKITKRGQNVTFRCDPISEHNRLYWYRQTLGQGPEFLTYFQNEAQLEKSRLLSDRFSAERPKGSFSTLEIQRTEQGDSAMYLCASRAGQLQANYGYTFGSGTRLTVV.

This clonotype was counted only a few times. CDR3 protein: CASSLGLAGPQWGQETQYF. CDR3 sequence (DNA): TGTGCCAGCAGCTTGGGACTAGCGGGGCCCCAATGGGGCCAAGAGACCCAGTACTTC. The chain recombines TRBV5-5 with TRBJ2-5; 11 nucleotides match TRBD2. With V trimmed by 0 bases and J by 1 base, 11 bases remained unmatched. From germline, CDR1 is SGHKS and CDR2 YYEKEE (reference sequence). The CDR3 length is 19 residues.

The CDR3 loop is CATSRGGFGTEAFF. CDR3 nucleotides: TGTGCCACCTCCCGAGGGGGCTTCGGCACTGAAGCTTTCTTT. This sequence joins TRBV7-9 and TRBJ1-1; 7 nucleotides match TRBD1. Germline CDR1 SEHNR, CDR2 FQNEAQ (reference sequence). The CDR3 runs to 14 residues. V lost 10 bases to trimming and J lost 4 bases; unmatched junction nucleotides: 12.

This chain links TRBV12-3 or TRBV12-4 with TRBJ1-6, with a tentative D call TRBD1 (6 bases). Trimming shortened V by 7 bases and J by 9 bases, and 16 bases separated the two germline ends. The CDR3 is 14 amino acids. Written as DNA, the CDR3 is TGTGCCAGCACCTCCGGACAGCTTACTTCACCCCTCCACTTT. Translating gives CASTSGQLTSPLHF.

This clonotype was seen a few times. V usage is TRBV23-1 and J usage is TRBJ1-2; D gene unclear. TRBV23-1 is identified as an open reading frame with a role that is uncertain. Trimming took off 8 bases at V and 4 bases at J, with 23 bases between the two ends. The CDR3 runs 16 residues. CDR3 DNA sequence: TGCGCCAGCTTACATAGGAGACGGGGTTCAGGCTATGGCTACACCTTC. Amino acids: CASLHRRRGSGYGYTF.

The CDR3: CSTGDRGSSYEQYF. CDR3 in DNA: TGCAGCACCGGGGACAGGGGAAGCTCCTACGAGCAGTACTTC. The rearrangement links TRBV20-1 to TRBJ2-7; TRBD1 agrees at 10 bases. There are 14 residues in the CDR3. Germline V gene sequence: CDR1 DFQATT, CDR2 SNEGSKA (reference sequence).

This clonotype was recorded a few times. This rearrangement joins TRBV29-1 to TRBJ2-6, with D unclear. The CDR3 runs to 15 residues. V lost 4 bases and J 1 base, leaving 11 bases between the germline ends. The germline gives CDR1 SQVTM, CDR2 ANQGSEA. CDR3 in amino acids: CSVGVTGSGANVLTF. The DNA of the CDR3 is TGCAGCGTTGGGGTGACTGGGTCTGGGGCCAACGTCCTGACTTTC.

The rearrangement uses TRBV7-8 and TRBJ1-5, with unresolved D. This CDR3 is 16 amino acids long. The ends were cut back, 2 bases at V and 1 base at J, with 12 bases in the middle. Germline V gene sequence: CDR1 SGHVS, CDR2 FQNEAQ. The CDR3 reads CASSLNVYTSNQPQHF. As DNA, the CDR3 is TGTGCCAGCAGCTTAAATGTTTACACGAGCAATCAGCCCCAGCATTTT.

The chain uses TRBV18 and TRBJ1-1, with a possible D match to TRBD1 (6 bases). Trimming left V 2 bases short and J 1 base short, with 11 bases between. The length of the CDR3 is 15 residues. CDR1 and CDR2 (germline): KGHSH, LQKENI. The CDR3 is CASSPRGVANTEAFF. The CDR3 nucleotides read TGTGCCAGCTCACCAAGGGGGGTAGCGAACACTGAAGCTTTCTTT.

This clonotype occurred a few times. This chain connects TRBV7-3 to TRBJ2-3; TRBD2 matches 7 bases. Germline CDR1 reads SGHTA; CDR2 reads FQGTGA. The CDR3 is 13 amino acids. Trimming at V came to 4 bases and at J to 5 bases, leaving 3 bases not matched to a gene. This CDR3 is CASSSSGVDTQYF. The CDR3 bases are TGTGCCAGCAGCTCCAGCGGGGTAGATACGCAGTATTTT.

J is TRBJ2-3 and V is TRBV29-1, with D unclear. The germline V gene has CDR1 SQVTM and CDR2 ANQGSEA. The ends were cut back, 1 base at V and 2 bases at J, with 13 bases in the middle. This CDR3 is 15 amino acids long. CDR3 bases: TGCAGCGTTGAAGCCCCCAGCCCATACACAGATACGCAGTATTTT. As protein: CSVEAPSPYTDTQYF.

This clonotype was counted between two and nine times. The V call is TRBV6-5, the J call TRBJ1-2; D might be TRBD1 (5 bases). V gave up 0 bases and J gave up 0 bases, with 8 bases separating them. CDR3 length: 15 residues. CDR1 and CDR2 from the germline V gene are MNHEY and SVGAGI. CDR3 DNA: TGTGCCAGCAGTTACTCGTGGGGGGCTAACTATGGCTACACCTTC. Amino acids: CASSYSWGANYGYTF.